The T cell receptor (beta chain) described here comes from a study of T cells in Graves' hyperthyroidism and ophthalmopathy (dated by TCRdb to about 2019). Describing the broader study: Peripheral blood was collected at initial diagnosis, before any treatment. In addition, the study compared T-cell repertoires in thyroid tissue and in blood from several Graves' hyperthyroidism patients. Prospective prediction of ophthalmopathy was tested in an independent validation cohort consisting of fewer than 20 hyperthyroidism patients and more than 15 patients who later progressed to ophthalmopathy. TCR V-J signatures able to tell the groups apart were searched for in a discovery cohort of around 95 patients, of whom 40 to 45 had Graves' ophthalmopathy and under 65 had stable Graves' hyperthyroidism. According to the paper, TCR Vbeta CDR3 sequencing was carried out on over 130 peripheral blood samples, which came from 40 to 45 ophthalmopathy, some 73 hyperthyroidism and approximately 17 progressor patients. After blood sampling, hyperthyroidism patients were treated with methimazole at a starting dose of 30 mg daily, and ophthalmopathy patients were treated with high-dose intravenous methylprednisolone. The 100 or so discovery patients were divided at random into training and test sets in a 7:3 ratio.

The TCR beta CDR3 regions were amplified from the RNA transcripts. The TCR CDR3 was subjected to a first round of RT-PCR using the HTBI primer set and the Qiagen OneStep RT-PCR kit. Libraries were constructed in a second round of multiplex PCR, after which size selection and purification were carried out. The libraries were sequenced on an Illumina HiSeq2000 using paired-end 100 bp reads. The study's own analysis went as follows. SOAPnuke was used to process the raw data, with reads discarded if the reads contained adapters or uncalled bases, had a mean Phred below 15, or lacked an exact constant-primer or identifier match. High-quality paired reads were merged using COPE v1.2.5, and each unique nucleotide sequence was defined as a clonotype. MiTCR v1.1 was used to align clonotypes to the IMGT TRBV, TRBD and TRBJ reference segments. The analysis was restricted to V-J combinations with a frequency above 0.0001, which together covered roughly 99% of the repertoires. A TCS score was defined as the ratio of F50 (clonal expansion) to E x V (chaos), with BLOSUM62-based TCRdist applied between CDR3 peptides within each V-J. Welch's t-statistics and random forest reduced several hundred V-J features to roughly 13, which were used in a naive Bayes classifier (R e1071). Thyroid-blood repertoire similarity was quantified with the Morisita-Horn index. TCRdb itself trimmed the public reads at Q25 with fastp, ran MiXCR and retained productive beta chains. Identical CDR3 proteins give one entry, which carries the most common genes and DNA. TCRdb's processing, not the authors', yielded these V and J calls. The sample table contains hundreds of thousands of distinct CDR3 sequences; only one count was recorded for 14% to 15% of them. Around 4.1% of the sample is taken by the ten largest.

In the ophthalmopathy patients, disease was moderately to severely active, with a Clinical Activity Score of 3 or more, a NOSPECS grade of 4 or more, and a duration of less than 3 months. Any patient with an uncontrolled infection, another autoimmune disease, pregnancy or lactation was excluded. Diagnoses were established on the basis of clinical symptoms, serum thyroxine and TRAb, thyroid ultrasound, and orbital computed tomography. PBMCs were isolated from about 10 ml of fresh peripheral blood by Ficoll-Paque density gradient centrifugation. Total RNA was extracted with Trizol reagent, and quality was checked on an Agilent 2100 Bioanalyzer. From cysteine to phenylalanine, the CDR3 is 15 amino acids long. Left in the record is the CDR3 DNA by itself, 45 bases read in frame from the first base. Deletion took 0 bases off V and 7 bases off J, with a span of 15 bases between the germline ends. CDR1 and CDR2 were assigned from the germline V gene as MNHEY and SVGAGI.

Study-wide findings and limitations: In validation, the model predicted progression to ophthalmopathy a median of 6.5 months before onset, with roughly 70% sensitivity and about 72% specificity. Ophthalmopathy was separated from stable hyperthyroidism by a 13 V-J signature model, with about 88% sensitivity and 81% to 82% specificity obtained in cross-validation and 80%/75% obtained in testing. Blood samples also contained most of the expanded thyroid clonotypes (frequency above 0.001), which suggests that blood repertoires may reflect thyroid immune responses. Sample size was not statistically predetermined, and blinding of investigators to group allocation was not performed.

The sample holds many counts of this clonotype. Its antigen is currently not known. Nothing much larger sits one base from this clone, and base qualities are not available. The chain links TRBV6-5 with TRBJ1-2, with TRBD1 tentatively as D gene (6 bases match). Input material: blood. The sequence was collected from a woman in her thirties or forties with Graves' ophthalmopathy. The nucleotides are TGTGCCAGCAGTTACTCGCCCAGGGGAGGTAGTGGCTACACCTTC. This codes for CASSYSPRGGSGYTF.